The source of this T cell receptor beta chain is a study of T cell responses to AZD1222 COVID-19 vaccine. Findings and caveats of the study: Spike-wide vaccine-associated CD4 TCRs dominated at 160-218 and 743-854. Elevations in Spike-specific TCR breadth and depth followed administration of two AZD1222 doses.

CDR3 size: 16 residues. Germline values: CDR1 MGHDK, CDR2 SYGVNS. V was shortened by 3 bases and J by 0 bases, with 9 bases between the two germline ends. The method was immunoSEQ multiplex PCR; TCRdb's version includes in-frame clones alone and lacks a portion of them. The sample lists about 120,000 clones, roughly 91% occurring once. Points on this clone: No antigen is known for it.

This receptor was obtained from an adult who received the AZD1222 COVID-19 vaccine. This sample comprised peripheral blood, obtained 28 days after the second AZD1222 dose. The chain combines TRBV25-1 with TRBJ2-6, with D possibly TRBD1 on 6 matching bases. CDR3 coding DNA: TGTGCCAGCAGTGACAACAGGGACTCTGGGGCCAACGTCCTGACTTTC. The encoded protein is CASSDNRDSGANVLTF.